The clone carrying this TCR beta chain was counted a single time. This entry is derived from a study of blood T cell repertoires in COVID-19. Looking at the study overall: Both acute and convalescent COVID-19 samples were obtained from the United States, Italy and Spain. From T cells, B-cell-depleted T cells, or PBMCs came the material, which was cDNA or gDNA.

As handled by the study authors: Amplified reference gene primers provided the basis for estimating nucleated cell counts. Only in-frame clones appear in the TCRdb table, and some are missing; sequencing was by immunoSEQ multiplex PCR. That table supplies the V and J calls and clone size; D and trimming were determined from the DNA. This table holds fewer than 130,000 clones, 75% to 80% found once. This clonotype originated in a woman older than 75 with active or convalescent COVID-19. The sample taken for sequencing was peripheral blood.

CDR3 sequence (DNA): TGCGCCAGCAGCGGGAGACCGACAGGGGATAATAATGAGCAGTTCTTC. Its translation: CASSGRPTGDNNEQFF. The chain carries TRBV5-1 and TRBJ2-1; 8 bases agree with TRBD1. With 4 bases clipped from V and 7 bases from J, the junction kept 13 bases outside the gene matches. Germline V gene lookup returns CDR1 SGHRS and CDR2 YFSETQ. This CDR3 comprises 16 residues.